Listed below are T cell receptor beta chains from one sample, sequenced in a study of T cell responses to AZD1222 COVID-19 vaccine. Assay: immunoSEQ multiplex PCR; the TCRdb copy retains only in-frame clones and omits some. The table includes roughly 100,000 clones, 82% detected once. Sequencing used peripheral blood, obtained on day 0 of AZD1222 vaccination. These receptors all come from an adult in good health. Both conserved end residues are part of each CDR3. A D gene is named only where the DNA matches it firmly.

>TRBJ1-1|TRBV6-1|.|13
TGTGCCAGCAGTGAAGGGGGCAGGGCGCAGGCTTTCTTT
CASSEGGRAQAFF
>TRBJ2-5|TRBV10-2|.|13
TGCGCCAGCAGTGAGTCCTGGGGTGAGACCCAGTACTTC
CASSESWGETQYF
>TRBJ2-3|TRBV5-8|TRBD1|15
TGTGCCAGCAGCTTTGGGACAGGGAGGGCAGATACGCAGTATTTT
CASSFGTGRADTQYF
>TRBJ2-3|TRBV2|.|11
TGTGCCAGCAGTGAGGCAGATACGCAGTATTTT
CASSEADTQYF
>TRBJ2-7|TRBV10-3|TRBD1|14
TGTGCCATCAGCGGGACAGGGGGAAAATACGAGCAGTACTTC
CAISGTGGKYEQYF
>TRBJ1-6|TRBV4-3|.|19
TGCGCCAGCAGCCAAGGGTGGCGTCGCAGGGCGAACTATAATTCACCCCTCCACTTT
CASSQGWRRRANYNSPLHF
>TRBJ2-1|TRBV2|.|11
TGTGCCAGCAGTGTCTTCAATGAGCAGTTCTTC
CASSVFNEQFF
>TRBJ1-1|TRBV7-9|.|14
TGTGCCAGCAGCTTAGGGGGATTTGGCACTGAAGCTTTCTTT
CASSLGGFGTEAFF
>TRBJ1-6|TRBV5-1|.|16
TGCGCCAGCAGCTTGGAAACGTTCGGGGAGAATTCACCCCTCCACTTT
CASSLETFGENSPLHF
>TRBJ1-1|TRBV6-5|TRBD1|15
TGTGCCAGCAGTAGGGAGACAGGGCTTGGAACTGAAGCTTTCTTT
CASSRETGLGTEAFF
>TRBJ1-1|TRBV4-3|.|14
TGCGCCAGCAGCCCGACCCCACTGAACACTGAAGCTTTCTTT
CASSPTPLNTEAFF
>TRBJ2-7|TRBV7-8|TRBD2|14
TGTGCCAGCAGGAAAGAAGCGGGGCTTAAGGAGCAGTACTTC
CASRKEAGLKEQYF